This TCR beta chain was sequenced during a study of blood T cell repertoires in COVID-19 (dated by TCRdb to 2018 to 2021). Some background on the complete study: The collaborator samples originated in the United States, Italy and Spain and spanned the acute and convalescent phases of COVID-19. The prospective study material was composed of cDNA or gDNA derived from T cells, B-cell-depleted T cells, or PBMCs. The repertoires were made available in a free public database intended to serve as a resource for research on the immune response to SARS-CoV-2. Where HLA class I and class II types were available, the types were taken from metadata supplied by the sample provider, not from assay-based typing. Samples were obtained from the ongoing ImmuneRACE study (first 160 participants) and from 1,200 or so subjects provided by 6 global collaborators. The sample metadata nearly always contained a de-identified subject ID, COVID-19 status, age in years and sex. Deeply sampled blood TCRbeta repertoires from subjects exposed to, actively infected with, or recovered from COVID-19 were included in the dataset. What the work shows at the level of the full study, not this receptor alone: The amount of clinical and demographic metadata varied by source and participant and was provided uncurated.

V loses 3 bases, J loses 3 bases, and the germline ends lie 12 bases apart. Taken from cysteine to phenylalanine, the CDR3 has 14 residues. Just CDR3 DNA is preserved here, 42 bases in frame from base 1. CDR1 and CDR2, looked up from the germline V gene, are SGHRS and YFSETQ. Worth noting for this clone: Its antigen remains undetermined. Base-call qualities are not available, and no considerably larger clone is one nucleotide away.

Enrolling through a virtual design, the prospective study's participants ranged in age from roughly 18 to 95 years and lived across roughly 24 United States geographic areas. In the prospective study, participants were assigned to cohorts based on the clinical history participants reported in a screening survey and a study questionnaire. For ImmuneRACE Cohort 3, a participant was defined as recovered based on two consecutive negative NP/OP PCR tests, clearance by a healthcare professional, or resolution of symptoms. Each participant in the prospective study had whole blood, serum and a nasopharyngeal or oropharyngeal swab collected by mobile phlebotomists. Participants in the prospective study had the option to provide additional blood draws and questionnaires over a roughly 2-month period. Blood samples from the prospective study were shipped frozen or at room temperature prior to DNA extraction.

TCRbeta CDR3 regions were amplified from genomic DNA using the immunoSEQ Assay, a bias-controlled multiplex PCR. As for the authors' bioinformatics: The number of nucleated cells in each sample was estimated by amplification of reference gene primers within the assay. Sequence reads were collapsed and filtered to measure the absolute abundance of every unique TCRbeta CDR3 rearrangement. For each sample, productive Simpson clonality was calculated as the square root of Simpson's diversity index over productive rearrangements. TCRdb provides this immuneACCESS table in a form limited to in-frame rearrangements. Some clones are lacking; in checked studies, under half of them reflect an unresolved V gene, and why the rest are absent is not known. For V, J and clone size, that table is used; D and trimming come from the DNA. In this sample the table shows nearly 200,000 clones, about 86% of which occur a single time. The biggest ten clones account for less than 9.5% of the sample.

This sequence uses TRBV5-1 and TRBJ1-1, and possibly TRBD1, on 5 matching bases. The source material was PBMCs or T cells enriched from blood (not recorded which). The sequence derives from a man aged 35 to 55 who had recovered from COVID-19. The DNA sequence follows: TGCGCCAGCAGCTCCCCGGGGGGATACACTGAAGCTTTCTTT. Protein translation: CASSSPGGYTEAFF.